The 32 T cell receptor beta chains below come from one sample, sequenced in a study of cytomegalovirus exposure and HLA in healthy donors. Primers for the PCR totalled 60 Vbeta and 13 Jbeta. Method: immunoSEQ multiplex PCR; TCRdb's copy keeps in-frame clones and lacks some. Of roughly 92,000 clones in the sample, more than 75% were seen once. Sequencing was carried out using PBMCs. These receptors all come from a woman in her forties or fifties in good health and CMV-seropositive.

The V gene is TRBV7-9, the J gene TRBJ2-5; 9 bases fit TRBD2. There are 17 residues in the CDR3. The junction had 8 bases not matched to a gene; V was cut back by 0 bases and J by 3 bases. The germline CDR1 and CDR2 sequences are SEHNR and FQNEAQ (reference sequence). The chain's CDR3 is CASSLARVAGVKETQYF. In DNA form, the CDR3 reads TGTGCCAGCAGCTTAGCGAGAGTAGCGGGGGTCAAAGAGACCCAGTACTTC. The full variable domain, with the rest looked up from reference TRBV7-9 and TRBJ2-5, is DTGVSQNPRHKITKRGQNVTFRCDPISEHNRLYWYRQTLGQGPEFLTYFQNEAQLEKSRLLSDRFSAERPKGSFSTLEIQRTEQGDSAMYLCASSLARVAGVKETQYFGPGTRLLVL.

The gene calls are TRBV21-1 and TRBJ1-4. TRBV21-1 is given as a pseudogene. The CDR3 extends over 11 amino acids. CDR3 protein: CASSRSGGLFF. The CDR3 bases are TGTGCCAGCAGCAGGTCCGGGGGACTGTTTTTT.

This clone was counted between two and nine times. This sequence joins TRBV10-3 and TRBJ1-1; TRBD1 might be the D (6 bases). The germline V and J ends were trimmed by 6 bases and 3 bases, with 17 bases remaining between them. The CDR3 consists of 15 residues. Germline CDR1 and CDR2: ENHRY and SYGVKD. This CDR3 reads CAIRGTHKGDTEAFF. The CDR3, as DNA: TGTGCCATCAGGGGGACACACAAGGGGGACACTGAAGCTTTCTTT.

V is TRBV9 and J is TRBJ2-5, with 7 bases identical to TRBD1. The CDR3 consists of 15 residues. The V segment lost 4 bases and the J segment 2 bases; nucleotides outside the gene matches: 8. Germline V gives CDR1 SGDLS, CDR2 YYNGEE. The CDR3 nucleotides read TGTGCCAGCAGCCTCTCCTGGACAGGTCAAGAGACCCAGTACTTC. Translated: CASSLSWTGQETQYF. Using reference TRBV9 and TRBJ2-5 for the parts outside the CDR3, the full variable domain is DSGVTQTPKHLITATGQRVTLRCSPRSGDLSVYWYQQSLDQGLQFLIQYYNGEERAKGNILERFSAQQFPDLHSELNLSSLELGDSALYFCASSLSWTGQETQYFGPGTRLLVL.

Only a few counts were recorded for this clone. This same CDR3 is encoded by further DNA sequences in the sample. The J gene is TRBJ2-5, the V gene TRBV10-1; D gene unclear. Trimming pared 3 bases from V and 3 bases from J, leaving 14 bases between. CDR3 size: 15 residues. The germline V gene encodes CDR1 WNHNN and CDR2 SYGVQD (reference sequence). This CDR3 is CASSDSRVVEETQYF. The CDR3 region has the DNA TGCGCCAGCAGTGATTCACGGGTTGTGGAAGAGACCCAGTACTTC.

V gene TRBV30 combines with J gene TRBJ2-7; D is undetermined. The CDR3 contains 13 residues. V was cut by 3 bases and J by 7 bases, with 16 bases left in between. Germline CDR1 is GTSNPN and CDR2 is SVGIG (reference sequence). This CDR3 is CAWSVQSGGEQYV. CDR3 in DNA: TGTGCCTGGAGCGTACAGTCGGGTGGGGAGCAGTACGTC.

This clone was counted only a few times. CDR3 in amino acids: CASSLIDSSNTIYF. In nucleotides, the CDR3 is TGTGCCAGCAGCCTTATAGACAGTTCAAACACCATATATTTT. The chain links TRBV2 to TRBJ1-3; a possible D gene is TRBD1 (5 bases). Germline loops: CDR1 SNHLY, CDR2 FYNNEI. V was pared by 6 bases and J by 6 bases, with 15 bases between. This CDR3 comprises 14 residues. The full variable domain, completed using reference TRBV2 and TRBJ1-3, is EPEVTQTPSHQVTQMGQEVILRCVPISNHLYFYWYRQILGQKVEFLVSFYNNEISEKSEIFDDQFSVERPDGSNFTLKIRSTKLEDSAMYFCASSLIDSSNTIYFGEGSWLTVV.

The chain joins TRBV19 to TRBJ1-4; 7 bases map to TRBD1. The CDR3 totals 16 residues. Germline CDR1 and CDR2: LNHDA and SQIVND (reference sequence). The J segment lost 4 bases and the V segment lost 7 bases, leaving 12 bases of the junction unmatched. The CDR3 DNA reads TGTGCCAGTACCCCAAGCAGGGACAGAGTTAATGAAAAACTGTTTTTT. Translation gives CASTPSRDRVNEKLFF.

The gene calls are TRBV19 and TRBJ2-1, with D perhaps matching TRBD2 (5 bases). Trimming removed 3 bases from V and 7 bases from J, with 7 bases in between. This CDR3 is 12 amino acids long. Germline V gives CDR1 LNHDA, CDR2 SQIVND (reference sequence). The CDR3 loop is CASSITRNEQFF. The CDR3 nucleotides are TGTGCCAGTAGTATTACTAGAAATGAGCAGTTCTTC.

V and J are TRBV18 and TRBJ2-6, with TRBD2 as a possible D gene (6 bases). CDR1 and CDR2 (germline): KGHSH, LQKENI. The CDR3 has 17 amino acids. V lost 1 base and J lost 0, with 10 bases in between. CDR3 DNA sequence: TGTGCCAGCTCACCACTAGCGGCCTTCTCTGGGGCCAACGTCCTGACTTTC. Its protein product is CASSPLAAFSGANVLTF.

V gene TRBV30 combines with J gene TRBJ2-7; tentatively, D is TRBD2 (6 bases). The CDR3 totals 15 residues. Trimming removed 3 bases from V and 4 bases from J, with 19 bases in between. Germline V CDR1 and CDR2: GTSNPN, SVGIG (reference sequence). CDR3 nucleotides: TGTGCCTGGAGAGTTCCCGGAGGGGTCGGTTACGAGCAGTACTTC. Amino acids: CAWRVPGGVGYEQYF.

The V call is TRBV9, the J call TRBJ1-3, with TRBD1 matching over 9 bases. V was clipped by 0 bases and J by 4 bases; unmatched bases: 5. The CDR3 is made up of 16 amino acids. Germline loops: CDR1 SGDLS, CDR2 YYNGEE. The CDR3 reads CASSVGVGQGGNTIYF. The CDR3 DNA sequence: TGTGCCAGCAGCGTAGGTGTGGGACAGGGCGGAAACACCATATATTTT.

This sequence joins TRBV30 and TRBJ2-5; D unresolved. Matching the DNA end better, TRBJ2-7 makes the J call doubtful. The CDR3 is 12 residues long. Germline CDR1 reads GTSNPN; CDR2 reads SVGIG (reference sequence). CDR3 sequence (DNA): TGTGCCTGGAGTGACAGTACCTACGAGCAGTACTTC. It yields the protein CAWSDSTYEQYF.

There are a few counts of this clone. The gene calls are TRBV5-1 and TRBJ1-1, with 7 positions matching TRBD1. The germline V gene encodes CDR1 SGHRS and CDR2 YFSETQ. With 0 bases clipped from V and 11 bases from J, the junction kept 7 bases outside the gene matches. The CDR3 loop spans 13 amino acids. The DNA of the CDR3 is TGCGCCAGCAGCTTGGGACAGGGATTTAGGGCTTTCTTT. Protein sequence: CASSLGQGFRAFF.

The chain employs TRBV11-3 and TRBJ2-1; D possibly corresponds to TRBD2 (7 bases). The CDR3 sequence is 15 residues long. Germline-derived CDR1 and CDR2 are SGHNT and YENEEA. The V end lost 7 bases, the J end lost 8 bases, and 21 bases lay between the germline ends. The CDR3 DNA follows: TGTGCCAGCATAGGGGCGGGGGCCCCCCTCGATGAGCAGTTCTTC. Translated, it gives CASIGAGAPLDEQFF.

The chain recombines TRBV7-2 with TRBJ2-7; 8 positions agree with TRBD2. The germline CDR1 and CDR2 sequences are SGHTA and FQGNSA. After removal of 7 bases from V and 4 bases from J, the junction contained 6 bases not matched to a gene. CDR3 size: 13 residues. CDR3 in amino acids: CASTGTRGYEQYF. As DNA, the CDR3 is TGTGCCAGCACCGGGACTAGGGGTTACGAGCAGTACTTC.

The V and J genes are TRBV7-9 and TRBJ2-2, with 9 bases fitting TRBD1. V lost 5 bases to trimming and J lost 3 bases; unmatched junction nucleotides: 10. Per germline, CDR1 SEHNR and CDR2 FQNEAQ (reference sequence). This CDR3 region has 17 residues. CDR3 in DNA: TGTGCCAGCAGCCACCCTGGAAGGACAGGGGACACCGGGGAGCTGTTTTTT. Its translation is CASSHPGRTGDTGELFF.

The gene calls are TRBV2 and TRBJ2-3; 9 bases line up with TRBD1. Germline CDR1 is SNHLY and CDR2 is FYNNEI. The V gene end was trimmed by 6 bases and the J gene end by 5 bases; junction bases not matched to a gene: 9. The CDR3 is 15 residues long. CDR3 DNA: TGTGCCAGCAGCGATAGGACAGGGGTGAAAGATACGCAGTATTTT. Protein product: CASSDRTGVKDTQYF.

CDR3 sequence: CASSSLSPGTEAFF. CDR3 nucleotides: TGTGCCAGCAGCTCCCTTTCCCCGGGGACTGAAGCTTTCTTT. The rearrangement joins TRBV6-1 to TRBJ1-1; no clear D gene. Germline CDR1 reads MNHNS; CDR2 reads SASEGT. The CDR3 spans 14 residues. V lost 6 bases, J lost 5 bases, and 16 bases lay in between.

The chain joins TRBV6-6 to TRBJ1-1, with unresolved D. Germline V lookup: CDR1 MNHNY, CDR2 SVGAGI (reference sequence). The CDR3 sequence is 13 residues long. With 0 bases removed from V and 6 bases from J, the gap between germline ends came to 8 bases. The CDR3 coding sequence is TGTGCCAGCAGTTACTCGAGAGGCGCTGAAGCTTTCTTT. It is translated as CASSYSRGAEAFF.

This clone was seen just once. The V and J genes are TRBV4-2 and TRBJ1-2; maybe TRBD1 (5 bases). Germline V lookup: CDR1 LGHNA, CDR2 YNFKEQ. The CDR3 runs to 14 residues. V lost 1 base and J lost 8, with 14 bases in between. The CDR3 coding sequence is TGTGCCAGCAGCCAAGCCGGGGGGGTAGGAGGCTACACCTTC. Amino acid sequence: CASSQAGGVGGYTF.

The rearrangement joins TRBV30 to TRBJ1-6, with D possibly TRBD1 on 5 matching bases. CDR1 GTSNPN and CDR2 SVGIG come from the germline V gene (reference sequence). V lost 0 bases and J 10 bases, leaving 13 bases between the germline ends. CDR3 length: 14 amino acids. Written as DNA, the CDR3 is TGTGCCTGGAGTGTGTTACAGGTCAAATCACCCCTCCACTTT. Translation: CAWSVLQVKSPLHF.

This rearrangement joins TRBV7-6 to TRBJ1-1, with D possibly matching TRBD1 (5 bases). Germline V gene sequence: CDR1 SGHVS, CDR2 FNYEAQ. The CDR3 totals 14 residues. V lost 1 base and J 2 bases, leaving 8 bases between the germline ends. The CDR3 region is CASSLVGGNTEAFF. CDR3 nucleotides: TGTGCCAGCAGCTTAGTGGGGGGTAACACTGAAGCTTTCTTT. Together with reference TRBV7-6 and TRBJ1-1, the CDR3 gives the full variable domain: GAGVSQSPRYKVTKRGQDVALRCDPISGHVSLYWYRQALGQGPEFLTYFNYEAQQDKSGLPNDRFSAERPEGSISTLTIQRTEQRDSAMYRCASSLVGGNTEAFFGQGTRLTVV.

The V call is TRBV5-1, the J call TRBJ2-3; D possibly corresponds to TRBD2 (6 bases). The V end lost 6 bases, the J end lost 2 bases, and 19 bases lay between the germline ends. Germline V gene data show CDR1 as SGHRS and CDR2 as YFSETQ. There are 16 residues in the CDR3. This CDR3 reads CASTRGAGTLTDTQYF. The CDR3 DNA is TGCGCCAGCACCCGGGGTGCGGGGACCCTCACAGATACGCAGTATTTT.

The chain links TRBV30 to TRBJ2-2, with D hard to call. Germline V gene sequence: CDR1 GTSNPN, CDR2 SVGIG (reference sequence). This CDR3 spans 14 amino acids. The CDR3 DNA reads TGTGCTCAACGCGCCGGTAAGAACACCGGGGAGCTGTTTTTT. It yields the protein CAQRAGKNTGELFF. The full variable domain, with the rest looked up from reference TRBV30 and TRBJ2-2, is SQTIHQWPATLVQPVGSPLSLECTVEGTSNPNLYWYRQAAGRGLQLLFYSVGIGQISSEVPQNLSASRPQDRQFILSSKKLLLSDSGFYLCAQRAGKNTGELFFGEGSRLTVL.

This clone occurred once. This chain uses TRBV5-1 with TRBJ2-2, with a possible D match to TRBD1 (6 bases). This CDR3 has 17 amino acids. The germline V and J ends were trimmed by 5 bases and 2 bases, with 19 bases remaining between them. Germline V gives CDR1 SGHRS, CDR2 YFSETQ. CDR3 DNA: TGCGCCAGCAGGGACAGCGTACTGGGGATAAACACCGGGGAGCTGTTTTTT. It is translated as CASRDSVLGINTGELFF.

V gene TRBV6-4 combines with J gene TRBJ2-2, with TRBD1 as a possible D gene (6 bases). Deletions cut 6 bases from V and 7 bases from J, with 12 bases between. The CDR3 extends over 13 amino acids. Germline assignment: CDR1 MRHNA and CDR2 SNTAGT. The CDR3 nucleotides read TGTGCCAGCAGCGAACAGGGTGGCGGGGAGCTGTTTTTT. It yields the protein CASSEQGGGELFF.

The chain employs TRBV6-5 and TRBJ2-7; 8 nucleotides match TRBD2. The CDR3 contains 15 residues. J gave up 3 bases and V 10 bases, and 14 bases lay outside the gene matches. Germline V CDR1 and CDR2: MNHEY, SVGAGI. CDR3 amino acids: CATDSRASGRYEQYF. The CDR3 nucleotides are TGTGCCACCGACTCCCGGGCTAGCGGGCGCTACGAGCAGTACTTC.

The table lists this clone with a count of one. The rearrangement joins TRBV10-2 to TRBJ2-3, with 9 bases aligning to TRBD1. Trimming cost V 10 bases and J 4 bases; bases outside gene matches: 6. From germline, CDR1 is WSHSY and CDR2 SAAADI. The CDR3 totals 13 residues. In DNA form, the CDR3 reads TGCGCCACCGTCGACAGGGGGGCAGATACGCAGTATTTT. Translation gives CATVDRGADTQYF.

V gene TRBV19 combines with J gene TRBJ1-4, with no clear D. Trimming stripped 5 bases from V and 8 bases from J, with 18 bases between. The length of the CDR3 is 15 residues. CDR1 and CDR2 from the germline V gene are LNHDA and SQIVND (reference sequence). The CDR3 is CASSLSEAGGEKLFF. CDR3 nucleotides: TGTGCCAGTAGTCTCTCCGAAGCCGGAGGGGAAAAACTGTTTTTT.

The chain carries TRBV6-1 and TRBJ2-1; TRBD2 matches at 10 bases. Germline-derived CDR1 and CDR2 are MNHNS and SASEGT. With 8 bases clipped from V and 8 bases from J, the junction kept 12 bases outside the gene matches. CDR3 length: 15 residues. CDR3 protein: CASGGPSGSSDEQFF. CDR3 DNA sequence: TGTGCCAGCGGAGGGCCTAGCGGGAGTAGCGATGAGCAGTTCTTC.

The chain carries TRBV30 and TRBJ2-7, with D unclear. V was shortened by 3 bases and J by 5 bases, with 14 bases between the two germline ends. The CDR3 covers 13 residues. CDR1 GTSNPN and CDR2 SVGIG come from the germline V gene (reference sequence). This CDR3 reads CAWRGVALDEQYF. The CDR3 region has the DNA TGTGCCTGGAGGGGTGTAGCACTCGACGAGCAGTACTTC.